Below, 25 T cell receptor beta chains from the same sample are listed, as sequenced in a study of blood T cell repertoires in COVID-19. The assay was immunoSEQ multiplex PCR, and TCRdb's table has in-frame clones only and misses some. The sample lists 310,000 or so clones, roughly 90% occurring once. The sequencing sample was made of peripheral blood. These receptors originate from a woman aged 45-65 years with active or convalescent COVID-19.

V is TRBV9 and J is TRBJ2-7, with 13 bases matching TRBD2. CDR3 length: 14 amino acids. V lost 2 bases, J lost 7 bases, and 3 bases stayed unmatched. Germline V gene data show CDR1 as SGDLS and CDR2 as YYNGEE. The CDR3 DNA reads as TGTGCCAGCAGCGTCGGGACTAGCGGGGATGAGCAGTACTTC. It encodes CASSVGTSGDEQYF. Looking up the rest from reference TRBV9 and TRBJ2-7 gives the full variable domain: DSGVTQTPKHLITATGQRVTLRCSPRSGDLSVYWYQQSLDQGLQFLIQYYNGEERAKGNILERFSAQQFPDLHSELNLSSLELGDSALYFCASSVGTSGDEQYFGPGTRLTVT.

This clone was picked up a small number of times. The chain employs TRBV5-1 and TRBJ1-5, with 9 bases lining up with TRBD1. CDR3 length: 16 residues. J was trimmed by 3 bases and V by 4 bases; bases with no gene match: 8. Germline lookup yields CDR1 SGHRS and CDR2 YFSETQ. DNA of the CDR3: TGCGCCAGCAGCCCCGGGACAGGGAACTCCAATCAGCCCCAGCATTTT. This encodes CASSPGTGNSNQPQHF.

Concerning this clone itself: Other DNA sequences in this specimen translate into the identical CDR3. This chain connects TRBV7-9 to TRBJ1-3; D is uncertain. CDR3 length: 12 residues. CDR1 is SEHNR, CDR2 FQNEAQ, per germline (reference sequence). Trimming stripped 5 bases from V and 3 bases from J, with 5 bases between. As DNA, the CDR3 is TGTGCCAGCAGCCTAAGTGGAAACACCATATATTTT. It codes for CASSLSGNTIYF.

This clone was found once. The chain links TRBV7-3 to TRBJ1-2, with TRBD1 matching over 10 bases. The CDR3 is made up of 14 amino acids. The trim removed 4 bases at V and 8 bases at J, leaving 7 bases unmatched. The V gene's germline CDR1 is SGHTA and CDR2 FQGTGA. The CDR3 DNA reads TGTGCCAGCAGCTCCGACAGGGGGCCTGAGGGCTACACCTTC. The encoded protein is CASSSDRGPEGYTF. The variable domain in full, with the rest retrieved from reference TRBV7-3 and TRBJ1-2, is GAGVSQTPSNKVTEKGKYVELRCDPISGHTALYWYRQSLGQGPEFLIYFQGTGAADDSGLPNDRFFAVRPEGSVSTLKIQRTERGDSAVYLCASSSDRGPEGYTFGSGTRLTVV.

As to this clone: One junction end disagrees with the germline gene, perhaps due to a read error. The chain links TRBV18 to TRBJ1-4; no reliable D call. The CDR3 has 15 amino acids. Germline lookup yields CDR1 KGHSH and CDR2 LQKENI. The CDR3 loop is CASSPPMSTSEKLFF. The CDR3 DNA follows: TGTGCCAGCTCACCTCCTATGTCAACTAGTGAAAAACTGTTTTTT.

J is TRBJ2-7 and V is TRBV2, with D maybe TRBD1 (5 bases). V was pared by 7 bases and J by 3 bases, with 10 bases between. Germline lookup yields CDR1 SNHLY and CDR2 FYNNEI. This CDR3 has 12 amino acids. In DNA, the CDR3 is TGTGCCAGCAAAGGACAACTCTACGAGCAGTACTTC. It codes for CASKGQLYEQYF.

The chain recombines TRBV5-1 with TRBJ2-5; 9 nucleotides agree with TRBD2. Germline assignment: CDR1 SGHRS and CDR2 YFSETQ. V trimming: 0 bases; J trimming: 6 bases; junction bases outside the gene matches: 3. This CDR3 region has 14 residues. The CDR3 is CASSLASGEKTQYF. As DNA, the CDR3 is TGCGCCAGCAGCTTGGCTAGCGGGGAAAAGACCCAGTACTTC.

The V and J genes are TRBV2 and TRBJ2-7; tentative D call: TRBD1 (6 bases). CDR1 SNHLY and CDR2 FYNNEI come from the germline V gene. This CDR3 has 14 residues. Between the trimmed V and J ends, which lost 6 bases and 0 bases, there was a span of 12 bases. The CDR3 DNA sequence: TGTGCCAGCAGGAAGGGGGACCCCTCCTACGAGCAGTACTTC. Translation: CASRKGDPSYEQYF.

The J gene is TRBJ1-5, the V gene TRBV28, with a tentative D call TRBD1 (5 bases). Germline loops: CDR1 MDHEN, CDR2 SYDVKM. This CDR3 has 12 amino acids. The germline V and J ends were trimmed by 8 bases and 9 bases, with 14 bases remaining between them. This chain's CDR3 is CASDSLTLPQHF. The CDR3 DNA reads TGTGCCAGCGACAGTTTAACCCTGCCCCAGCATTTT.

The V and J genes are TRBV6-5 and TRBJ1-4, with TRBD1 identical over 9 bases. Germline values: CDR1 MNHEY, CDR2 SVGAGI. Germline trimming cut 4 bases from V and 7 bases from J; bases unmatched to any gene: 7. The CDR3 extends over 15 amino acids. The DNA for the CDR3 is TGTGCCAGCAGTTGGGGACAGGGATTCCGTGAAAAACTGTTTTTT. This codes for CASSWGQGFREKLFF.

The chain has TRBV6-5 and TRBJ2-7; TRBD1 matches 11 bases. CDR1 is MNHEY and CDR2 is SVGAGI in the germline V gene. J gave up 5 bases and V 6 bases, and 6 bases lay outside the gene matches. The CDR3 loop spans 14 amino acids. The CDR3 loop is CASRSRDRGNEQYF. The CDR3 DNA reads as TGTGCCAGCAGGTCCCGGGACAGGGGGAACGAGCAGTACTTC.

The rearrangement uses TRBV27 and TRBJ2-2; D is possibly TRBD1 (7 bases). The CDR3 runs 14 residues. The V gene's germline CDR1 is MNHEY and CDR2 SMNVEV (reference sequence). V lost 8 bases to trimming and J lost 3 bases, with 13 bases between them. This chain's CDR3 is CASGRDSYTGELFF. CDR3 DNA sequence: TGTGCCAGCGGGCGGGACAGTTACACCGGGGAGCTGTTTTTT.

This sequence joins TRBV21-1 and TRBJ1-2; the table's D call, TRBD1, was not checked against the DNA. TRBV21-1 is a recognized pseudogene. The CDR3 length is 13 residues. CDR3 in amino acids: CASSNGQGAGYTF. The CDR3 nucleotides are TGTGCCAGCAGTAACGGACAGGGGGCTGGCTACACCTTC.

CDR3 in amino acids: CAWSVRGTDYEQYF. CDR3 coding DNA: TGTGCCTGGAGTGTACGAGGGACAGACTACGAGCAGTACTTC. This chain uses TRBV30 with TRBJ2-7, with 7 bases lining up with TRBD1. Germline assignment: CDR1 GTSNPN and CDR2 SVGIG (reference sequence). After removal of 0 bases from V and 3 bases from J, the junction contained 5 bases not matched to a gene. The CDR3 covers 14 residues. Looking up the rest from reference TRBV30 and TRBJ2-7 gives the full variable domain: SQTIHQWPATLVQPVGSPLSLECTVEGTSNPNLYWYRQAAGRGLQLLFYSVGIGQISSEVPQNLSASRPQDRQFILSSKKLLLSDSGFYLCAWSVRGTDYEQYFGPGTRLTVT.

The chain uses TRBV6-5 and TRBJ2-1; TRBD1 matches 8 bases. Trimming at V came to 2 bases and at J to 10 bases, leaving 7 bases not matched to a gene. Germline CDR1 is MNHEY and CDR2 is SVGAGI. This CDR3 is built from 14 residues. The CDR3 coding sequence is TGTGCCAGCAGTTACGGACAGGGCCGGATCGAGCAGTTCTTC. It translates to CASSYGQGRIEQFF.

The chain employs TRBV6-2 or TRBV6-3 and TRBJ2-1; 13 bases match TRBD2. The length of the CDR3 is 19 residues. Germline-derived CDR1 and CDR2 are MNHEY and SVGEGT. Trimming at V came to 0 bases and at J to 0 bases, leaving 5 bases not matched to a gene. This CDR3 is CASSYSTSGGSSSYNEQFF. CDR3 nucleotide sequence: TGTGCCAGCAGTTACTCGACTAGCGGGGGGTCGAGCTCCTACAATGAGCAGTTCTTC.

V usage is TRBV5-1 and J usage is TRBJ2-1; no clear D gene. V was cut by 4 bases and J by 0 bases, with 8 bases left in between. Germline CDR1 and CDR2: SGHRS and YFSETQ. This CDR3 contains 14 residues. The CDR3 DNA sequence: TGCGCCAGCAGCCCATTCAGCTCCTACAATGAGCAGTTCTTC. It encodes CASSPFSSYNEQFF.

The chain is built from TRBV11-1 and TRBJ2-1, with a tentative D call TRBD1 (5 bases). V was trimmed by 2 bases and J by 10 bases, leaving 15 bases between them. The CDR3 is 14 residues long. The germline CDR1 and CDR2 sequences are SGHAT and FQDESV (reference sequence). The CDR3 loop is CASSLQAQGREQFF. Here the CDR3 DNA reads TGTGCCAGCAGCTTACAGGCCCAGGGTAGGGAGCAGTTCTTC.

CDR3 residues: CATSSRSSGINYEQYF. CDR3 coding DNA: TGTGCCACCAGCAGTCGCTCTAGCGGGATAAACTACGAGCAGTACTTC. The chain couples TRBV15 to TRBJ2-7, with 9 bases matching TRBD2. The germline V gene encodes CDR1 LNHNV and CDR2 YYDKDF (reference sequence). The CDR3 sequence is 16 residues long. Trimming took 3 bases from V and 3 from J; bases not matched to a gene: 9.

The chain joins TRBV5-1 to TRBJ2-5; TRBD2 agrees at 14 bases. The V gene's germline CDR1 is SGHRS and CDR2 YFSETQ. J gave up 2 bases and V 1 base, and 22 bases lay outside the gene matches. The CDR3 is 23 residues long. The CDR3: CASSLLRLAGGHSISARQETQYF. The CDR3 nucleotides are TGCGCCAGCAGCTTGCTGCGACTAGCGGGGGGGCATTCTATTTCAGCGCGGCAAGAGACCCAGTACTTC.

The chain joins TRBV4-2 to TRBJ2-2, with TRBD2 as a possible D gene (6 bases). Trimming removed 3 bases from V and 0 bases from J, with 11 bases in between. This CDR3 region has 16 residues. Germline assignment: CDR1 LGHNA and CDR2 YNFKEQ. The CDR3 bases are TGTGCCAGCAGCCAGTGGGGCGGGGCGAACACCGGGGAGCTGTTTTTT. Translation gives CASSQWGGANTGELFF.

V gene TRBV7-2 combines with J gene TRBJ1-3; D is undetermined. Trimming stripped 1 base from V and 5 bases from J, with 9 bases between. The germline V gene encodes CDR1 SGHTA and CDR2 FQGNSA. The CDR3 spans 14 residues. In nucleotides, the CDR3 is TGTGCCAGCAGCTTAGATTTCTCCCGAAACACCATATATTTT. Protein product: CASSLDFSRNTIYF.

The V gene is TRBV4-2, the J gene TRBJ1-2; 8 nucleotides match TRBD1. The CDR3 consists of 16 residues. Unmatched junction bases numbered 9, after V lost 2 bases and J lost 4 bases. Germline lookup yields CDR1 LGHNA and CDR2 YNFKEQ. CDR3 nucleotide sequence: TGTGCCAGCAGCCAACAAGGCGGACAGGGCAGCTATGGCTACACCTTC. It translates to CASSQQGGQGSYGYTF.

CDR3 loop: CASIIQGGGQPQHF. In nucleotides, the CDR3 is TGTGCCAGCATCATACAGGGGGGCGGGCAGCCCCAGCATTTT. The chain joins TRBV28 to TRBJ1-5, with TRBD1 matching over 8 bases. V dropped 7 bases and J dropped 7; count of bases not matched to a gene: 9. The CDR3 totals 14 residues. Per germline, CDR1 MDHEN and CDR2 SYDVKM. The entire variable domain, with the rest obtained from reference TRBV28 and TRBJ1-5, is as follows: DVKVTQSSRYLVKRTGEKVFLECVQDMDHENMFWYRQDPGLGLRLIYFSYDVKMKEKGDIPEGYSVSREKKERFSLILESASTNQTSMYLCASIIQGGGQPQHFGDGTRLSIL.

The chain combines TRBV6-5 with TRBJ1-1, with D perhaps TRBD1 (5 bases). Between the trimmed V and J ends, which lost 2 bases and 4 bases, there was a span of 11 bases. The CDR3 contains 14 residues. Germline assignment: CDR1 MNHEY and CDR2 SVGAGI. CDR3 sequence (DNA): TGTGCCAGCAGTTACCTTAGGGGTAGCACTGAAGCTTTCTTT. The encoded protein is CASSYLRGSTEAFF.